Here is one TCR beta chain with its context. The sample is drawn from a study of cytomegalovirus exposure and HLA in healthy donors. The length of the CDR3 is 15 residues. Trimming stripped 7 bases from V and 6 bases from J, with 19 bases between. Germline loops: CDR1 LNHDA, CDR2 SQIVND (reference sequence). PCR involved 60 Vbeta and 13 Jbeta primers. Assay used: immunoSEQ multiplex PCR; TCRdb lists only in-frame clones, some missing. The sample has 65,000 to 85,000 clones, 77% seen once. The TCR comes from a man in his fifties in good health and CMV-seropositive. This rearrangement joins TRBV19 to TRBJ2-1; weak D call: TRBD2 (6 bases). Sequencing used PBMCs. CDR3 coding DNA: TGTGCCAGTACCCCAGCGGGTAGACTCCTCAATGAGCAGTTCTTC. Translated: CASTPAGRLLNEQFF. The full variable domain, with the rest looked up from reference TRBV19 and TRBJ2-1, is DGGITQSPKYLFRKEGQNVTLSCEQNLNHDAMYWYRQDPGQGLRLIYYSQIVNDFQKGDIAEGYSVSREKKESFPLTVTSAQKNPTAFYLCASTPAGRLLNEQFFGPGTRLTVL.